Presented here are 17 T cell receptor beta chains from one specimen sequenced in a study of neurological immune-mediated disorders. TCRdb reprocessed the 5' RACE reads with MiXCR, giving one entry per CDR3 protein. The sample lists approximately 38,000 distinct CDR3 sequences, more than 2% seen once, with about 2.4% in the top ten. Sequences were obtained from PBMCs. The receptors come from a man between 45 and 60 years old with multiple sclerosis.

This clonotype was counted at least ten times. CDR3 protein: CASSVAGLNTEAFF. The CDR3 DNA reads as TGTGCCAGCAGCGTAGCAGGGCTGAACACTGAAGCTTTCTTT. V is TRBV9 and J is TRBJ1-1, with D possibly TRBD1 on 5 matching bases. Trimming left V 0 bases short and J 0 bases short, with 6 bases between. There are 14 residues in the CDR3. The germline gives CDR1 SGDLS, CDR2 YYNGEE.

This clonotype was seen at least ten times. This chain links TRBV5-1 with TRBJ1-1; D is uncertain. Germline CDR1 and CDR2: SGHRS and YFSETQ. V dropped 1 base and J dropped 1 base, with 5 bases sitting between them. There are 13 residues in the CDR3. CDR3: CASSLFTNTEAFF. DNA for the CDR3: TGCGCCAGCAGCTTGTTCACGAACACTGAAGCTTTCTTT.

This clonotype has more than one count but fewer than ten. A single base separates this from a much larger clone, so it may be a read error. The chain joins TRBV5-1 to TRBJ2-7; weak D call: TRBD2 (5 bases). This CDR3 is built from 13 residues. Germline V CDR1 and CDR2: SGHRS, YFSETQ. V shed 4 bases and J shed 4 bases, with 12 bases lying between them. The CDR3 DNA reads TGCGCCAGCAGCCCGGGAAAGGATTACGAGCAGTACTTC. This encodes CASSPGKDYEQYF.

At least ten counts were recorded for this clonotype. The rearrangement links TRBV11-2 to TRBJ2-2, with D uncertain. Germline V lookup: CDR1 SGHAT, CDR2 FQNNGV. The CDR3 runs to 15 residues. V was trimmed by 1 base and J by 4 bases, leaving 10 bases between them. The chain's CDR3 is CASSLGGKLTGELFF. CDR3 bases: TGTGCCAGCAGCTTAGGCGGCAAACTCACCGGGGAGCTGTTTTTT.

This clonotype was recorded many times. The chain has TRBV6-5 and TRBJ1-1; D is perhaps TRBD1 (6 bases). This CDR3 region has 14 residues. Trimming shortened V by 5 bases and J by 5 bases, and 15 bases separated the two germline ends. Germline CDR1 is MNHEY and CDR2 is SVGAGI. CDR3 loop: CASSKVQGVTEAFF. As DNA, the CDR3 is TGTGCCAGCAGTAAGGTACAGGGCGTGACTGAAGCTTTCTTT.

Many counts were recorded for this clonotype. This chain connects TRBV5-1 to TRBJ2-1; the D call may be TRBD1 or TRBD2 (5 bases each). Trimming stripped 4 bases from V and 0 bases from J, with 14 bases between. CDR3 length: 16 residues. Germline CDR1 reads SGHRS; CDR2 reads YFSETQ. CDR3 DNA sequence: TGCGCCAGCAGCCGCTTGAGTGGGGGCTCCTACAATGAGCAGTTCTTC. Translation gives CASSRLSGGSYNEQFF. Using reference TRBV5-1 and TRBJ2-1 for the parts outside the CDR3, the full variable domain is KAGVTQTPRYLIKTRGQQVTLSCSPISGHRSVSWYQQTPGQGLQFLFEYFSETQRNKGNFPGRFSGRQFSNSRSEMNVSTLELGDSALYLCASSRLSGGSYNEQFFGPGTRLTVL.

This clonotype was observed many times. The genes are TRBV5-1 and TRBJ2-1; possibly TRBD1 for D (7 bases). CDR3 length: 14 residues. The V gene lost 3 bases and the J gene lost 7 bases, with 14 bases spanning the gap. Germline CDR1 SGHRS, CDR2 YFSETQ. CDR3 nucleotide sequence: TGCGCCAGCAGCTGGGAGACAGGGAGGAATGAGCAGTTCTTC. This encodes CASSWETGRNEQFF.

The sample holds many counts of this clonotype. The chain has TRBV5-1 and TRBJ2-6, with a possible D match to TRBD1 (5 bases). The germline gives CDR1 SGHRS, CDR2 YFSETQ. Trimming shortened V by 1 base and J by 3 bases, and 8 bases separated the two germline ends. This CDR3 is 15 amino acids long. The CDR3 nucleotides read TGCGCCAGCAGCTTGCAGGGCGGTGGGGCCAACGTCCTGACTTTC. It is translated as CASSLQGGGANVLTF.

This clonotype was seen repeatedly, ten times or more. Compared with germline, one end of the junction differs, possibly owing to a read error. This rearrangement joins TRBV7-6 to TRBJ2-3, with 7 positions matching TRBD2. The CDR3 contains 14 residues. In germline, CDR1 is SGHVS, CDR2 FNYEAQ. CDR3 region: CASSPGGSRDAQYF. The CDR3 coding sequence is TGTGCCAGCAGCCCGGGGGGATCTAGAGATGCGCAGTATTTT.

This clonotype has at least ten counts. The V gene is TRBV20-1, the J gene TRBJ1-6; D gene uncertain. The V gene lost 3 bases and the J gene lost 8 bases, with 14 bases spanning the gap. This CDR3 region has 14 residues. Germline CDR1 reads DFQATT; CDR2 reads SNEGSKA (reference sequence). CDR3 amino acids: CSASEGTWDSPLHF. The CDR3, as DNA: TGCAGTGCTAGCGAGGGAACATGGGATTCACCCCTCCACTTT.

This clonotype was detected ten times or more. The chain carries TRBV4-3 and TRBJ2-3, with TRBD2 matching over 9 bases. The length of the CDR3 is 17 residues. The J segment lost 2 bases and the V segment lost 0 bases, leaving 6 bases of the junction unmatched. CDR1 is LGHNA, CDR2 YSLEER, per germline. CDR3 region: CASSQDHAGGLTDTQYF. For the CDR3, the DNA is TGCGCCAGCAGCCAAGATCATGCGGGGGGGCTCACAGATACGCAGTATTTT.

This clonotype was found many times. J is TRBJ1-1 and V is TRBV5-5, with D unclear. Per the germline V gene, CDR1 is SGHKS and CDR2 is YYEKEE (reference sequence). There are 14 residues in the CDR3. The V end was cut by 2 bases, the J end by 2 bases, with 10 bases between. The CDR3 region is CASSLQVLNTEAFF. The DNA for the CDR3 is TGTGCCAGCAGCTTACAAGTACTAAACACTGAAGCTTTCTTT.

This clonotype was counted at least ten times. The junction and the germline gene differ at one end; a read error may be behind it. The CDR3 sequence: CASSPISGGSSF. The CDR3 region has the DNA TGTGCCAGCAGCCCTATCTCAGGCGGGAGCAGCTTC. The chain couples TRBV6-5 to TRBJ2-7; 7 positions match TRBD2. Germline V gene data show CDR1 as MNHEY and CDR2 as SVGAGI. The CDR3 runs to 12 residues.

This clonotype was picked up many times. This sequence joins TRBV11-2 and TRBJ1-3; the D gene is possibly TRBD1 (6 bases). Trimming removed 5 bases from V and 0 bases from J, with 14 bases in between. Germline V lookup: CDR1 SGHAT, CDR2 FQNNGV. This CDR3 region has 16 residues. The CDR3 DNA follows: TGTGCCAGCAGCCAAGACAGGTTCAACTCTGGAAACACCATATATTTT. Its translation: CASSQDRFNSGNTIYF.

This clonotype was observed many times. The chain's CDR3 is CASTPWDSTNQPQHF. In DNA, the CDR3 is TGTGCCAGCACCCCCTGGGACAGTACAAATCAGCCCCAGCATTTT. The chain links TRBV6-2 or TRBV6-3 to TRBJ1-5, with 7 positions matching TRBD1. Germline trimming cut 7 bases from V and 4 bases from J; bases unmatched to any gene: 10. CDR1 and CDR2 from the germline V gene are MNHEY and SVGEGT. The CDR3 sequence is 15 residues long.

At least ten counts were recorded for this clonotype. This sequence joins TRBV2 and TRBJ1-2, with no clear D. Germline assignment: CDR1 SNHLY and CDR2 FYNNEI. V was cut by 8 bases and J by 5 bases, with 6 bases left in between. The CDR3 has 10 residues. The CDR3 reads CASEDYGYTF. DNA for the CDR3: TGTGCCAGCGAGGATTATGGCTACACCTTC.

The table lists this clonotype with many counts. The V call is TRBV5-1, the J call TRBJ2-1; 11 nucleotides line up with TRBD2. Looked up from germline, CDR1 is SGHRS and CDR2 is YFSETQ. V dropped 3 bases and J dropped 3; count of bases not matched to a gene: 2. CDR3 length: 15 residues. DNA of the CDR3: TGCGCCAGCAGCTACCTAGCGGGGGGCTACAATGAGCAGTTCTTC. Translated, it gives CASSYLAGGYNEQFF.